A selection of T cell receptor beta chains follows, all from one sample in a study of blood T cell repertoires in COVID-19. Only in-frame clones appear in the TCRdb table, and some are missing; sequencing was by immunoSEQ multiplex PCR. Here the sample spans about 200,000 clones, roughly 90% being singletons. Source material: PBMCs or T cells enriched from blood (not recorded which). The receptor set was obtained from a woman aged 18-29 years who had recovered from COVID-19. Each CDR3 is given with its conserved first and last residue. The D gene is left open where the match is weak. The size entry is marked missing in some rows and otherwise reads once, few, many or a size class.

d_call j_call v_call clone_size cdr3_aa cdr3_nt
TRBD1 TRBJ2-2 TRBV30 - CAWRPGQRPGELFF TGTGCCTGGAGGCCGGGACAGAGGCCCGGGGAGCTGTTTTTT
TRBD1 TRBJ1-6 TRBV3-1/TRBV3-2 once CASRRTGADSPLHF TGTGCCAGCAGACGGACAGGGGCTGATTCACCCCTCCACTTT
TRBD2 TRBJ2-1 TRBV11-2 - CASSLRRSSGSYNEQFF TGTGCCAGCAGCCTCAGGCGCTCTAGCGGGTCTTACAATGAGCAGTTCTTC
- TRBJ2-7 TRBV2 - CASRGEAKSYEQYF TGTGCCAGCAGGGGGGAGGCCAAGTCCTACGAGCAGTACTTC
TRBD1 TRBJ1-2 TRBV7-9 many CASSPNRGDGYTF TGTGCCAGCAGCCCTAACAGGGGCGACGGCTACACCTTC
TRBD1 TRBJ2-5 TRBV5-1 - CASSRGTGGGQETQYF TGCGCCAGCAGCCGAGGGACAGGGGGTGGACAAGAGACCCAGTACTTC
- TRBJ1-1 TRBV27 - CASSSRSLPNTEAFF TGTGCCAGCAGTTCCCGGTCGCTGCCCAACACTGAAGCTTTCTTT
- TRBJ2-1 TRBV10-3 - CAISESTAVGPNEQFF TGTGCCATCAGTGAGTCAACAGCGGTAGGGCCCAATGAGCAGTTCTTC
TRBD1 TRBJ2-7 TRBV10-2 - CASRPGTGGYEQYF TGCGCCAGCAGACCCGGGACAGGGGGCTACGAGCAGTACTTC
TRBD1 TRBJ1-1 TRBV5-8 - CASSSPGQGTTEAFF TGTGCCAGCAGCTCCCCGGGACAGGGGACCACTGAAGCTTTCTTT
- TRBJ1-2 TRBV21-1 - CASSGWTGPGGYTF TGTGCCAGCAGCGGTTGGACAGGGCCCGGGGGCTACACCTTC
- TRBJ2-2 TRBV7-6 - CASSLAPTPWTPTGELFF TGTGCCAGCAGCTTAGCTCCCACCCCGTGGACACCAACCGGGGAGCTGTTTTTT
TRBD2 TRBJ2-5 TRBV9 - CASSVASRGGQGEETQYF TGTGCCAGCAGCGTAGCCTCCCGGGGGGGACAAGGAGAAGAGACCCAGTACTTC
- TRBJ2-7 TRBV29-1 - CSGTTGLRGEQYF TGCAGCGGTACGACCGGATTAAGGGGCGAGCAGTACTTC
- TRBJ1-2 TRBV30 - CAWAGTTYTF TGTGCCTGGGCCGGGACTACCTACACCTTC
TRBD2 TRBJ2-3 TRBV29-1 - CSPGGDLTDTQYF TGCAGCCCCGGGGGGGACCTCACAGATACGCAGTATTTT
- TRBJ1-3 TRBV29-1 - CSVVEGNTIYF TGCAGCGTTGTGGAGGGAAACACCATATATTTT
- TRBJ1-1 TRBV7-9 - CASSFRLSQGNEAFF TGTGCCAGCAGCTTCCGGTTGTCCCAGGGGAATGAAGCTTTCTTT
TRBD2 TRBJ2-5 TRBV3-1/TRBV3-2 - CASSRRTSGGFQETQYF TGTGCCAGCAGCCGACGGACTAGCGGGGGATTCCAAGAGACCCAGTACTTC
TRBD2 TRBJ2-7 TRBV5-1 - CASSLELAGAYEQYF TGCGCCAGCAGCTTGGAACTAGCGGGAGCCTACGAGCAGTACTTC
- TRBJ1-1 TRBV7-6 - CASSAGPGTTEAFF TGTGCCAGCAGCGCGGGGCCGGGAACGACTGAAGCTTTCTTT
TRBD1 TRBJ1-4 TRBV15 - CATSRDRDSNEKLFF TGTGCCACCAGCAGAGATCGGGACAGTAATGAAAAACTGTTTTTT
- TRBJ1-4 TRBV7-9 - CASSLTGGRVNEKLFF TGTGCCAGCAGCTTGACTGGCGGCAGAGTTAATGAAAAACTGTTTTTT
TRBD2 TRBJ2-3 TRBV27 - CASSFFRGDTDTQYF TGTGCCAGCAGTTTCTTCCGGGGGGACACAGATACGCAGTATTTT
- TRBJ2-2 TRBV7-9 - CASSFVGGGELFF TGTGCCAGCAGCTTCGTCGGAGGCGGGGAGCTGTTTTTT